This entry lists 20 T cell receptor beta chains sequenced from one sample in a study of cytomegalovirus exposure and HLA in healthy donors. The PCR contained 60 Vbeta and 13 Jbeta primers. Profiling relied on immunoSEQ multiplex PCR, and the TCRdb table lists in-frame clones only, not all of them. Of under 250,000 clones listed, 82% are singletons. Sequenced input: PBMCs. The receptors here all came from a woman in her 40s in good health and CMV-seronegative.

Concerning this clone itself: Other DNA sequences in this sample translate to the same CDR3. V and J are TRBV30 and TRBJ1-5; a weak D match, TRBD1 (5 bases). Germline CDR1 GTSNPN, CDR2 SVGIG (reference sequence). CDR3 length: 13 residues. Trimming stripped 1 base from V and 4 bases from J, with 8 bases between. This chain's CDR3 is CAWSARGNQPQHF. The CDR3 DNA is TGTGCCTGGAGTGCCCGGGGGAATCAGCCCCAGCATTTT.

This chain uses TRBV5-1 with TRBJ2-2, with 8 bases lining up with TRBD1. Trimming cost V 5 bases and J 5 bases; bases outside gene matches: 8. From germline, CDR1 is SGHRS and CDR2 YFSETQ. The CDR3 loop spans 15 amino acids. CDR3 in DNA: TGCGCCAGCAGTGACAGGGGCCCGGGGACCGGGGAGCTGTTTTTT. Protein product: CASSDRGPGTGELFF.

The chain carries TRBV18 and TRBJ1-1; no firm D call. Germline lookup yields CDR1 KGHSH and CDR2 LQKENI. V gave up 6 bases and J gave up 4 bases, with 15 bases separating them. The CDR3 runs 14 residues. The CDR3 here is CASSPQIGGTEAFF. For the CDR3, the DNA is TGTGCCAGCTCTCCCCAGATCGGCGGCACTGAAGCTTTCTTT.

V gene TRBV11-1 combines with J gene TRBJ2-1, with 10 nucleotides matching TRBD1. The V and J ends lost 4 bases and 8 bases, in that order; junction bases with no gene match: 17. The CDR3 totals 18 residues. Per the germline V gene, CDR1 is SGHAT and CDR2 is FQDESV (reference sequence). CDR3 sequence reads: CASSYRRDRGVNIYEQFF. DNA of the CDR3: TGTGCCAGCAGCTACAGAAGGGACAGGGGAGTAAATATCTATGAGCAGTTCTTC.

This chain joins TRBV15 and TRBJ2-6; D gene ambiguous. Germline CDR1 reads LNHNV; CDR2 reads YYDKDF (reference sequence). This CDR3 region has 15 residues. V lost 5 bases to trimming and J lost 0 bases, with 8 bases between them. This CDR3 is CATSGQISGANVLTF. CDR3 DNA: TGTGCCACCAGCGGGCAGATCTCTGGGGCCAACGTCCTGACTTTC.

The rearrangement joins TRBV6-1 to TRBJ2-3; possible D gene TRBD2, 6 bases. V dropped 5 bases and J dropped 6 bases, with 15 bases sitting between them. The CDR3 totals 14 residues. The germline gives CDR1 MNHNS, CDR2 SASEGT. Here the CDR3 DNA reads TGTGCCAGCAGTAGCAGGGACTGGGAGGATACGCAGTATTTT. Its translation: CASSSRDWEDTQYF.

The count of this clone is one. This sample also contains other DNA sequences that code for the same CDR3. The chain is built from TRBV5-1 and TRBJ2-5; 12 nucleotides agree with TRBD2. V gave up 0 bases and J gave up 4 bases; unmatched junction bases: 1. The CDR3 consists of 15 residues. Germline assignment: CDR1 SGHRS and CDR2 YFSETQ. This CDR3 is CASSLGLAGVETQYF. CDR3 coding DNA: TGCGCCAGCAGCTTGGGACTAGCGGGAGTAGAGACCCAGTACTTC. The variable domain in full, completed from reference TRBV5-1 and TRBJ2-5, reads KAGVTQTPRYLIKTRGQQVTLSCSPISGHRSVSWYQQTPGQGLQFLFEYFSETQRNKGNFPGRFSGRQFSNSRSEMNVSTLELGDSALYLCASSLGLAGVETQYFGPGTRLLVL.

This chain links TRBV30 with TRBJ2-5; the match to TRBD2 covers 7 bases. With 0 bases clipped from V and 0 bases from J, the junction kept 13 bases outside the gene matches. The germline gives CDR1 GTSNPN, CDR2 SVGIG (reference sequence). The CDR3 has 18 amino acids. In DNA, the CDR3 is TGTGCCTGGAGTGTGGGCCTGTCTAGCGGAGGGGACCAAGAGACCCAGTACTTC. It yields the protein CAWSVGLSSGGDQETQYF.

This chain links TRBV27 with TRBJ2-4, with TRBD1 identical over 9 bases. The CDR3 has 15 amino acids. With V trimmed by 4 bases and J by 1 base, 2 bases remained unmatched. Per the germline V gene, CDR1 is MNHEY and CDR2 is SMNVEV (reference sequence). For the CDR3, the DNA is TGTGCCAGCAGTTGGGGACAGGGTGCCAAAAACATTCAGTACTTC. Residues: CASSWGQGAKNIQYF.

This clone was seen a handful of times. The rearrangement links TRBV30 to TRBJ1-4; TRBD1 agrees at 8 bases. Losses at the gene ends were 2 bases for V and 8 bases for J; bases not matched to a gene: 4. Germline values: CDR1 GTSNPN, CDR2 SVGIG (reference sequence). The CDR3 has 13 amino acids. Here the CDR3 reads CAWSTTGEEKLFF. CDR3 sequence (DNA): TGTGCCTGGAGTACGACAGGGGAGGAAAAACTGTTTTTT.

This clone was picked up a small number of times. CDR3 sequence reads: CSVGYYNEQFF. DNA for the CDR3: TGCAGCGTTGGTTACTACAATGAGCAGTTCTTC. This rearrangement joins TRBV29-1 to TRBJ2-1, with D unresolved. V was trimmed by 4 bases and J by 3 bases, leaving 4 bases between them. The CDR3 is made up of 11 amino acids. Germline V CDR1 and CDR2: SQVTM, ANQGSEA.

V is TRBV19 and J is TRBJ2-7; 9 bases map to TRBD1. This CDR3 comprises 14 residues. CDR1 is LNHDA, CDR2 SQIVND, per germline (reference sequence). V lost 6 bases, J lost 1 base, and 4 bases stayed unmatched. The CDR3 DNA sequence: TGTGCCAGTAGCAGACAGGGGGTATCCTACGAGCAGTACTTC. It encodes CASSRQGVSYEQYF.

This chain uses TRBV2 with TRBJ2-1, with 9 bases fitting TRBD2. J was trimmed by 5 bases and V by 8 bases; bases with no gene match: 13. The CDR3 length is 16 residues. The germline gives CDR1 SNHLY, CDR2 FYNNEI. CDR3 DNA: TGTGCCAGCCCCCCGGGGAGACTAGCGGTCGACAATGAGCAGTTCTTC. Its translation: CASPPGRLAVDNEQFF. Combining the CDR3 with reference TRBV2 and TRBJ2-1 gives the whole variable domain EPEVTQTPSHQVTQMGQEVILRCVPISNHLYFYWYRQILGQKVEFLVSFYNNEISEKSEIFDDQFSVERPDGSNFTLKIRSTKLEDSAMYFCASPPGRLAVDNEQFFGPGTRLTVL.

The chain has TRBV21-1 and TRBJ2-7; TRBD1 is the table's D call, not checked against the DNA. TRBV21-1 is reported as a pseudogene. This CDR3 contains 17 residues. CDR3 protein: CASSNHLHAKDSYEQYF. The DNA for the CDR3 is TGTGCCAGCAGCAACCATTTACACGCCAAAGACTCCTACGAGCAGTACTTC.

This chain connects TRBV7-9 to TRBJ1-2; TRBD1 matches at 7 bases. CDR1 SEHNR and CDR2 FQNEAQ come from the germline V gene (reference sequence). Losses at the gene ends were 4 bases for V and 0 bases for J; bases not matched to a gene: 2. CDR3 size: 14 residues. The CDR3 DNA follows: TGTGCCAGCAGCTACGGACAGGCTAACTATGGCTACACCTTC. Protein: CASSYGQANYGYTF.

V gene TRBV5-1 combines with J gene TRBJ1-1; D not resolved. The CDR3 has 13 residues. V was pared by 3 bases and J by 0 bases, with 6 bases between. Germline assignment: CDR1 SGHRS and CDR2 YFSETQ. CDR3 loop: CASSWGVNTEAFF. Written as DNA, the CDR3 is TGCGCCAGCAGCTGGGGAGTGAACACTGAAGCTTTCTTT.

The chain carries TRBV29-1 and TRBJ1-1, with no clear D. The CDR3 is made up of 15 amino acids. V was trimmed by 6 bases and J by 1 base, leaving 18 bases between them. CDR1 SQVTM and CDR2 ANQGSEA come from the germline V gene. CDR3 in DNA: TGCAGCGTCCGCACCTCGGGATCGGGGAACACTGAAGCTTTCTTT. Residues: CSVRTSGSGNTEAFF.

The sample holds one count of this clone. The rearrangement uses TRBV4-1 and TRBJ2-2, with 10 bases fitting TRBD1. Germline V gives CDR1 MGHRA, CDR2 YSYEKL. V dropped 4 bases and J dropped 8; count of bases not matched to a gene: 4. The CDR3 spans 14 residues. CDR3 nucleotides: TGCGCCAGCAGCCCTGGGACAGGGGAGGGGGAGCTGTTTTTT. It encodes CASSPGTGEGELFF.

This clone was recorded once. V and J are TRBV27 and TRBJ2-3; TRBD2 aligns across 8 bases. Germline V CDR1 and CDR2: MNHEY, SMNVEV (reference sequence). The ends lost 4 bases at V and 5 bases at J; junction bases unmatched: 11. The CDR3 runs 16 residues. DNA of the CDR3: TGTGCCAGCAGTTCTCGGACTAGCTTGTCGAAAGATACGCAGTATTTT. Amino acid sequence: CASSSRTSLSKDTQYF.

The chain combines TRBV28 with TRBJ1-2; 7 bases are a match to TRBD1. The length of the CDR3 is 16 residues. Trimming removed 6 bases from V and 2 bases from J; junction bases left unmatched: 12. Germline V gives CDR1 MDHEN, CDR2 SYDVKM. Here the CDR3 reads CASRPTGVHRNYGYTF. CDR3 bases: TGTGCCAGCAGACCCACAGGGGTGCATAGGAACTATGGCTACACCTTC.